This T cell receptor beta chain was retrieved from a study of blood T cells in healthy people across ages. Study-wide results and limits: When one million T cells were used, diversity estimates were thought to be underestimates.

The authors ran a second PCR of roughly 6 to 12 cycles using a sample-barcoded 5' primer and a J-beta primer mix. A template-switch adaptor that had 12 random nucleotides put a tag on each cDNA molecule. TCRdb reprocessed the 5' RACE reads via MiXCR and lists one record per CDR3 protein. This sample carries about 620,000 distinct CDR3 sequences, 20% to 25% of them seen once, and the ten largest clones take more than 3%. This clonotype was found a few times. No antigen is known for it. Germline CDR1 reads SGHAT; CDR2 reads FQNNGV. The CDR3 totals 11 residues. With 7 bases removed from V and 5 bases from J, the gap between germline ends came to 9 bases.

The genes are TRBV11-2 and TRBJ2-7; no clear D gene. This sequence originates from a man between 70 and 80 years old in good health. Sequences were obtained from blood. In DNA form, the CDR3 reads TGTGCCAGCACTGGAGTGAACGAGCAGTACTTC. Translation: CASTGVNEQYF.